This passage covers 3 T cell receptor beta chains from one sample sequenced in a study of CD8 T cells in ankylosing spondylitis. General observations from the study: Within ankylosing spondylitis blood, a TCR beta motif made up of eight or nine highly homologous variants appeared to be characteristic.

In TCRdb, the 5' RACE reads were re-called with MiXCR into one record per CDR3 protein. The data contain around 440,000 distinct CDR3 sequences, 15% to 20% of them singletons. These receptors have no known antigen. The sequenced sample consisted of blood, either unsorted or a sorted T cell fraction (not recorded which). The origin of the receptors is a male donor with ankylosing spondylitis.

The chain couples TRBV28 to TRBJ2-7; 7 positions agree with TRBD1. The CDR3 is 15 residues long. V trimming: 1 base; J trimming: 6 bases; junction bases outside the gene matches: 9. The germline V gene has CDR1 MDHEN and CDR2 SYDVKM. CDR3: CASSLFSTGDLEQYF. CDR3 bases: TGTGCCAGCAGTTTATTTTCTACAGGGGATCTCGAGCAGTACTTC. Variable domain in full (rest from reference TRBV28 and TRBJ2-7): DVKVTQSSRYLVKRTGEKVFLECVQDMDHENMFWYRQDPGLGLRLIYFSYDVKMKEKGDIPEGYSVSREKKERFSLILESASTNQTSMYLCASSLFSTGDLEQYFGPGTRLTVT.

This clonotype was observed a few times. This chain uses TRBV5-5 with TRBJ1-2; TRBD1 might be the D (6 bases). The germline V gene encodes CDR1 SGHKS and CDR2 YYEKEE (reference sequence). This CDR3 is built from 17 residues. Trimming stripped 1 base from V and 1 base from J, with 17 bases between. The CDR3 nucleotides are TGTGCCAGCAGCTTGCTCCCACAGGGAGGCAATAACTATGGCTACACCTTC. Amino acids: CASSLLPQGGNNYGYTF.

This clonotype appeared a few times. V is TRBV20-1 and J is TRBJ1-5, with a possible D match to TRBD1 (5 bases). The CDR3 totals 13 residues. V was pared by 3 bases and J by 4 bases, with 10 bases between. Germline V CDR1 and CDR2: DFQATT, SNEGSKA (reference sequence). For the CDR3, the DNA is TGCAGTGCTAGGAAGGGGATAAATCAGCCCCAGCATTTT. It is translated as CSARKGINQPQHF.